This T cell receptor beta chain was retrieved from a study of cytomegalovirus exposure and HLA in healthy donors (dated by TCRdb to 2016 to 2017). In the study overall: An earlier analysis of under 600 of the donors reported approximately 270 Gb of sequence data and roughly 100 million unique TCR beta sequences from 190 million or so T cells. Around 320 gigabases of sequencing data and tens of millions of unique TCR sequences were included in an early release covering 550 to 800 HLA-typed donors. The genetic ancestry cluster associated with self-reported Caucasian donors included over 80% of the roughly 400 genotyped donors. The study aimed to test whether cataloging public T cell receptors could reveal signatures of past pathogen exposure. Using immunosequencing, the study profiled T cell repertoires from approximately 700 subjects and related those repertoires to cytomegalovirus serostatus. A separate validation cohort of 100 to 150 different subjects was used in addition to the approximately 610-subject first cohort. To predict cytomegalovirus infection status, the study brought together high-throughput TCR immunosequencing, statistical association of individual TCRs with disease status, and machine learning. A later analysis re-examined previously published TCR beta repertoires from several hundred donors and added high-resolution HLA genotyping to investigate patterns of TCR occurrence. Rather than drawing on any new phenotypic data, the later analysis identified candidate immune exposures from TCR beta sequences and the way those sequences occurred across donors. In an earlier analysis of around 540 of the donors, high-throughput TCR beta sequencing was used to judge whether each TCR beta V gene segment behaved as functional or pseudogenic. Donor age, sex, ethnicity and CMV serostatus were compiled alongside the repertoire data. In a later genetic analysis, genome-wide SNP genotypes for about three fifths of the 666 donors were used, and that subset was treated as a discovery cohort. All discovery cohort repertoires had been generated using a single sequencing platform. Class I and class II HLA loci were covered by the typing at four-digit resolution. Typing coverage differed by locus: A, B, C, DRB1 and DQB1 were typed in roughly 629-630 donors, DQA1 in 500 to 550, DPA1 in 606, and DPB1 in roughly 470. A handful of DR-DQ haplotypes were handled as single units for association and clustering because linkage in the cohort was strong. Across some 400 genotyped donors of the cohort, an average of approximately 220,000 unique TCR beta nucleotide sequences per donor were sequenced, and roughly 20% of those sequences were non-productive. Study-wide findings and limitations: Immune exposure information for the cohort was limited to CMV serostatus. A later analysis associated about 17,000 TCR beta sequences with specific HLA alleles at a false discovery rate of 0.05. When HLA alleles, especially DR and DQ, strongly co-occurred, attributing TCR associations to individual alleles was difficult. In both the original and validation cohorts, the classifier was reported to diagnose cytomegalovirus status with high specificity and sensitivity. Sequencing depth was assumed to be roughly uniform across donors in the presence/absence analyses, though that assumption may not hold. Because some donors lacked HLA typing at each locus, the association tests relied only on the typed subset. Across donors, most TCR sequences were observed very rarely, whereas some public TCRs were present in many individuals. The cohort was sequenced for TCR beta chains only, and without alpha or paired-chain data the features that could be detected were limited. According to the authors, the approach could potentially be generalized to other disease states and immunological phenotypes. According to a later genetic analysis, donors in an Asian-associated ancestry cluster had fewer N-insertions in productive TCRs than the approximately 670-donor mean. A group of highly shared sequence variants was considered likely to be a technical artifact of the sequencing pipeline. A total of around 150 TCR beta chains were listed by the study as associated with cytomegalovirus. Correlated functional status among segregating V segments might be attributable to linkage disequilibrium, but an unknown experimental factor could not be ruled out. A further reported finding was that TCR beta sequences accurately predicted the HLA-A and HLA-B alleles for most subjects in the first cohort. Fewer than 20 rarely observed V segments, including chromosome 9 orphons, were excluded from the earlier analysis of some 590 of the donors because counts were too low. According to a later analysis, most CMV-associated TCR beta chains appeared to be HLA-restricted, and the HLA associations seemed to be driven largely by CMV exposure. A later genetic analysis associated a missense DCLRE1C variant with V-gene and J-gene trimming of TCR beta chains, and an independent cohort replicated the association. Because the 87-base-pair reads could not distinguish some IMGT-functional V segments, including TRBV6-2 and TRBV6-3, those segments were excluded. In a later analysis, HLA-associated TCR beta chains were found to be more clonally expanded and to have lower generation probabilities than equally common non-associated chains. Several of the top co-occurrence clusters appeared to be linked to parvovirus B19, influenza, CMV and Epstein-Barr virus, according to a later analysis. A few of the identified cytomegalovirus-associated TCR beta chains were confirmed in vitro to be specific for cytomegalovirus antigens. According to a later analysis, TCR association rates differed among HLA loci, with DRB1 alleles showing the most associated TCRs and HLA-C alleles showing the fewest. An earlier analysis of approximately 570 of the donors showed that most TCR beta V segments appeared in productive rearrangements either about 87% or about 30% of the time, which broadly matched IMGT annotations.

The cohort was made up of roughly 670 healthy bone marrow donors. All cohort members were sampled while nominally healthy, although unrecorded immune exposures were likely present. The donor was CMV seronegative and belonged to the group of 352 seronegative cohort members. Each donor provided a peripheral blood sample, and peripheral blood mononuclear cells were used for TCR beta sequencing. Genomic DNA was extracted from the blood cell samples with the Qiagen DNeasy Blood Extraction Kit. Clipping removes 3 bases from V and 4 bases from J, with 7 as the unmatched junction base count. As encoded in the germline V gene, CDR1 is SGDLS while CDR2 is YYNGEE. Including the terminal cysteine and phenylalanine, the CDR3 comprises 15 residues. The sequence is cut down to CDR3 DNA, 45 bases in frame from base 1. Library generation was performed with the immunoSEQ multiplex PCR assay. For the multiplex PCR, a mixture combining 60 forward primers for TCR Vbeta segments and 13 reverse primers for TCR Jbeta segments was used. Amplification of the CDR3 region of rearranged TCR beta genes was performed with a multiplex PCR assay on genomic DNA. The Illumina HiSeq System was used to sequence the amplified TCR beta libraries as 87-base-pair reads. From the authors' description of their analysis: A later analysis tallied around 80 million unique TCR beta chains across the approximately 670 repertoires, and about 10 million of those chains were shared by two or more donors. Raw reads were error-corrected and collapsed into unique sequences with a nearest-neighbor algorithm that merged closely related sequences to remove PCR and sequencing errors. V, D and J gene segments were assigned by aligning CDR3 sequences to IMGT reference sequences. For a sequence to be retained, a match of at least six nucleotides was required to both a V gene segment and a J gene segment. Rearrangements were classified as productive when the CDR3 lacked stop codons and remained in frame with V and J, and all other rearrangements were classified as non-productive. Following IMGT convention, CDR3 was defined as the stretch from the second conserved V-encoded cysteine to the conserved J-encoded phenylalanine. Sequences without an unambiguous match to a single V gene segment were excluded from the earlier analysis of several hundred of the donors. An earlier analysis of around 600 of the donors classified V segments as functional when productive rearrangements were above 56.7% and as segregating when the standard deviation between donors was above 5%. To diagnose cytomegalovirus status from the catalog of TCR beta chain sequences, a statistical classification framework was built. In a later analysis, V and J genes were assigned by comparing TCR nucleotide sequences against IMGT/GENE-DB human TR gene sequences. The TCRdist pipeline was used in a later analysis to assign CDR3 sequences and most-parsimonious VDJ recombination scenarios. A later analysis defined each TCR beta chain by its CDR3 amino acid sequence plus V-gene family, and excluded reads lacking a unique V-gene family. As a way to deal with suspected cross-contamination and a sequencing artifact, a later analysis dropped over 550 nucleotide sequences that were highly shared and had low generation probability. In a later analysis, a clonal expansion index was calculated for each public chain from normalized within-repertoire ranks of inferred template counts. A later analysis computed generation probabilities with a VDJ recombination model fitted to out-of-frame rearrangements, and checked the results against IGoR. Hypergeometric tests were used in a later analysis to score TCR-TCR, TCR-HLA and TCR-CMV co-occurrence, with a repertoire-size bias correction applied to the TCR pairs. To estimate false discovery rates, a later analysis permuted the HLA or CMV assignments 20 times. In a later analysis, co-occurring TCRs were grouped with DBSCAN, and TCRdist sequence similarity was added when clustering was performed within HLA-allele-positive subsets. Repertoires with fewer than 30,000 or more than 120,000 public chains, plus five repertoires with anomalous nucleotide sharing, were excluded from co-occurrence clustering. This is the immuneACCESS table as TCRdb keeps it, with only in-frame sequences that have V and J called. A part of the clones is gone; compared with another copy, unresolved V genes explain less than half, and the rest is unexplained. V and J calls and clone size are as listed in that table; D and trimming were resolved from the DNA. This sample lists fewer than 250,000 clones; 75% to 90% were detected once. The top ten clones comprise 0.71% of the sample.

For this clone: Its binding antigen is unknown. There are no base qualities to consult, and no much larger clone falls within one base.

The origin of this receptor is a boy under 10 years old in good health and CMV-seronegative. Here the chain combines TRBV9 and TRBJ2-1; 7 middle bases align to TRBD2. Source material: PBMCs. Here is the DNA: TGTGCCAGCAGCGACGGGGGGATGGGTTACAATGAGCAGTTCTTC. Translated, it reads CASSDGGMGYNEQFF.